This T cell receptor beta chain appears in the sequencing data of a study of cytomegalovirus exposure and HLA in healthy donors. Whole-study findings and limits: Most of the TCR beta V segments (in an earlier analysis) were productive either about 87% or about 30% of the time. One cluster of highly shared sequence variants probably arose as a sequencing artifact. No immune exposure information besides CMV serostatus was available.

Primers included in the PCR were 60 Vbeta and 13 Jbeta primers. As processed by the authors: About 10 million shared chains were among about 80 million unique TCR beta chains counted in a later analysis. Measured with immunoSEQ multiplex PCR; TCRdb has only the in-frame clones, and not every one. From that table come the V and J calls and clone size; the DNA was used to work out D and trimming. The sample totals 45,000 to 60,000 clones. Comment on this clone: What it binds is not known.

Trimming stripped 4 bases from V and 1 base from J, with 6 bases between. CDR1 is GTSNPN and CDR2 is SVGIG in the germline V gene (reference sequence). The CDR3 consists of 12 residues. Source material: PBMCs. The V and J genes are TRBV30 and TRBJ2-3; no clear D. This sequence was found in a male donor in good health and CMV-seronegative. For the CDR3, the DNA is TGTGCCTGGACTCAGGGCACAGATACGCAGTATTTT. Encoded protein: CAWTQGTDTQYF.